These 3 T cell receptor beta chains were all obtained from the same sample, sequenced in a study of cytomegalovirus exposure and HLA in healthy donors. In the PCR, 60 Vbeta and 13 Jbeta primers were used. Sequenced by immunoSEQ multiplex PCR; TCRdb stores in-frame clones only, minus some. The data show about 210,000 clones, around 90% seen once. What was sequenced was PBMCs. The receptors originated from a boy aged 2-9 years in good health and CMV-seronegative.

The chain links TRBV6-1 to TRBJ1-5; TRBD1 matches at 7 bases. Germline values: CDR1 MNHNS, CDR2 SASEGT. Unmatched junction bases numbered 8, after V lost 3 bases and J lost 9 bases. The CDR3 spans 14 residues. The CDR3 loop is CASSDLPGGSPQHF. CDR3 coding DNA: TGTGCCAGCAGTGATTTGCCAGGGGGTTCGCCCCAGCATTTT.

The chain recombines TRBV19 with TRBJ2-5, with 9 bases that match TRBD1. The trim removed 4 bases at V and 5 bases at J, leaving 8 bases unmatched. The V gene's germline CDR1 is LNHDA and CDR2 SQIVND (reference sequence). This CDR3 contains 15 residues. The CDR3 nucleotides are TGTGCCAGTAGTACAGGACAGGGGTCTTGGGAGACCCAGTACTTC. It encodes CASSTGQGSWETQYF.

J is TRBJ2-7 and V is TRBV11-2; TRBD1 matches 8 bases. V was pared by 0 bases and J by 5 bases, with 3 bases of the junction left unmatched. There are 14 residues in the CDR3. The germline gives CDR1 SGHAT, CDR2 FQNNGV. CDR3 in amino acids: CASSLDRGLDEQYF. In nucleotides, the CDR3 is TGTGCCAGCAGCTTAGACAGGGGGCTGGACGAGCAGTACTTC.